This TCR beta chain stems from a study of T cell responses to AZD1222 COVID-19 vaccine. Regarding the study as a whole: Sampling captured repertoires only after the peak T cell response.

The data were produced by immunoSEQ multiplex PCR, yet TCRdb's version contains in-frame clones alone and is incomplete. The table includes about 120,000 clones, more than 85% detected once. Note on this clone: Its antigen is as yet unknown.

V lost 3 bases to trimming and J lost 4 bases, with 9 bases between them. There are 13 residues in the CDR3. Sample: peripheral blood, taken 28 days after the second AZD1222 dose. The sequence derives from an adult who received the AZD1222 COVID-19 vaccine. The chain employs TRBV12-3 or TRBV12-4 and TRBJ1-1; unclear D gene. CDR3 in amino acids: CASSFGGGTEAFF. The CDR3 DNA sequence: TGTGCCAGCAGTTTTGGCGGTGGCACTGAAGCTTTCTTT.